The entry that follows covers one TCR beta chain sequence. This sample stems from a study of blood T cell repertoires in COVID-19. Study overall: There were acute and convalescent COVID-19 samples, and they came from the United States, Italy and Spain. The cDNA or gDNA used as material had been derived from T cells, B-cell-depleted T cells, or PBMCs.

Authors' analysis steps: Amplification of reference gene primers provided the estimated nucleated cell counts. TCRdb's copy holds only in-frame clones and misses some; the assay was immunoSEQ multiplex PCR. The D gene and trimming were derived from the DNA, and the V and J assignments and clone size from that table. The repertoire holds a few hundred thousand clones, with more than 85% as singletons. Each participant's cohort was designated according to participant-reported clinical history. The TCR was taken from a woman aged 40 to 50 who had been exposed to COVID-19. Sequencing input: PBMCs or T cells enriched from blood (not recorded which).

The CDR3 nucleotides are TGTGCCAGTAGTTATCCACAGGGGAATGGCTACACCTTC. Translation: CASSYPQGNGYTF. This sequence joins TRBV19 and TRBJ1-2, with TRBD1 identical over 7 bases. V trimming: 5 bases; J trimming: 6 bases; junction bases outside the gene matches: 6. CDR3 length equals 13 residues. Germline CDR1 reads LNHDA; CDR2 reads SQIVND (reference sequence).